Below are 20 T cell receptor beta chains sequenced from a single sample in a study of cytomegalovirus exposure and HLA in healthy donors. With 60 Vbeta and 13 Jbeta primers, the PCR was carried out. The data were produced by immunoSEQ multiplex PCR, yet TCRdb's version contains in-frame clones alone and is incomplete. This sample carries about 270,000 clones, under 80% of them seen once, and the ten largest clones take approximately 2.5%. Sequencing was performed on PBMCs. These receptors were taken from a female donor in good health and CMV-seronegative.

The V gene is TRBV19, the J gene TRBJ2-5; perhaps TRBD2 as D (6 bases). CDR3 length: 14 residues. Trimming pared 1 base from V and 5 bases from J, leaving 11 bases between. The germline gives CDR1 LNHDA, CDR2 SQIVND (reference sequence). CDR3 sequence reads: CASSIGGVGETQYF. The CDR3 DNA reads TGTGCCAGTAGTATAGGGGGGGTGGGGGAGACCCAGTACTTC.

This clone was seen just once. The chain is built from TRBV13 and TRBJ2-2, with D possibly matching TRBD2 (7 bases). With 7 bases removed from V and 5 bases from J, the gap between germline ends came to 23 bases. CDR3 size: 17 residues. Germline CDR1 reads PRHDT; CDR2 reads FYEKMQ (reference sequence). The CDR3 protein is CASKEILAEGGTGELFF. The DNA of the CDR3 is TGTGCCAGCAAGGAGATCCTAGCGGAGGGGGGAACCGGGGAGCTGTTTTTT. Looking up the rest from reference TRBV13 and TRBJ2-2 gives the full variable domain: AAGVIQSPRHLIKEKRETATLKCYPIPRHDTVYWYQQGPGQDPQFLISFYEKMQSDKGSIPDRFSAQQFSDYHSELNMSSLELGDSALYFCASKEILAEGGTGELFFGEGSRLTVL.

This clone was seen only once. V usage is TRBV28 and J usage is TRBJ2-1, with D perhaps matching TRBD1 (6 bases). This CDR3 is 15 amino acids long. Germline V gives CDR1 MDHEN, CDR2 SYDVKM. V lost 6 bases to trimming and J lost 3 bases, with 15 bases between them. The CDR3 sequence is CASRYRTGIYNEQFF. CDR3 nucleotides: TGTGCCAGCAGGTACCGCACAGGGATCTACAATGAGCAGTTCTTC.

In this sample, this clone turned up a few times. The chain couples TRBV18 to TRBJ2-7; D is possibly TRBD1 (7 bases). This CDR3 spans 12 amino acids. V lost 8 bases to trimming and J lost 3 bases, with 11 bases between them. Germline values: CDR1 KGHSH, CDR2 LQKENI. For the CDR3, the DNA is TGTGCCAGCCAGGGGGGTAACTACGAGCAGTACTTC. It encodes CASQGGNYEQYF. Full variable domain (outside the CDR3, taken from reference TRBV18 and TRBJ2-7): NAGVMQNPRHLVRRRGQEARLRCSPMKGHSHVYWYRQLPEEGLKFMVYLQKENIIDESGMPKERFSAEFPKEGPSILRIQQVVRGDSAAYFCASQGGNYEQYFGPGTRLTVT.

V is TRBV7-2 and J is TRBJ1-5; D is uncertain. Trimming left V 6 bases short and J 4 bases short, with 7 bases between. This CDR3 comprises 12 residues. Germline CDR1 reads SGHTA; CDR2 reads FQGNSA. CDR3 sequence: CASSYRNQPQHF. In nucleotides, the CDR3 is TGTGCCAGCAGTTATAGAAATCAGCCCCAGCATTTT.

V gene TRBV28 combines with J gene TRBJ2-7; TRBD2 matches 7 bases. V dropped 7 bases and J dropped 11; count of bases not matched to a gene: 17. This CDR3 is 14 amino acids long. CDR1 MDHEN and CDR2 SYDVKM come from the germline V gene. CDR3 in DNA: TGTGCCAGCACCCCTTTTACCTGGGAGGGAAGGGAGTACTTC. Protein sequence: CASTPFTWEGREYF. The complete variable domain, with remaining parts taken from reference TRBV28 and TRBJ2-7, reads DVKVTQSSRYLVKRTGEKVFLECVQDMDHENMFWYRQDPGLGLRLIYFSYDVKMKEKGDIPEGYSVSREKKERFSLILESASTNQTSMYLCASTPFTWEGREYFGPGTRLTVT.

The DNA for the CDR3 is TGCAGCGTTGTTGCGGGTGACACTGAAGCTTTCTTT. It specifies CSVVAGDTEAFF. This chain joins TRBV29-1 and TRBJ1-1, with D hard to call. V was clipped by 4 bases and J by 3 bases, with 9 bases between them. Germline loops: CDR1 SQVTM, CDR2 ANQGSEA. The length of the CDR3 is 12 residues.

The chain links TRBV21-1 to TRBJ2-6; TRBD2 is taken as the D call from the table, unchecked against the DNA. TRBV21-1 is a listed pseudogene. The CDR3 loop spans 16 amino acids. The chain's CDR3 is CASTREAFSGANVLTF. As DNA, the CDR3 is TGTGCCAGCACGCGAGAGGCTTTCTCTGGGGCCAACGTCCTGACTTTC.

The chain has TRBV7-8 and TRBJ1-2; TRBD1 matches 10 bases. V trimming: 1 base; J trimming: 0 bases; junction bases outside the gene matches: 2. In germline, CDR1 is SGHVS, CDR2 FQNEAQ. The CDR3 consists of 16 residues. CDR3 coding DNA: TGTGCCAGCAGCTTAGGGACAGGGGGTTCTAACTATGGCTACACCTTC. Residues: CASSLGTGGSNYGYTF.

CDR3 sequence: CASTLAGGSYNEQFF. DNA for the CDR3: TGCGCCAGCACTTTAGCGGGAGGTTCCTACAATGAGCAGTTCTTC. The rearrangement joins TRBV5-1 to TRBJ2-1, with 10 bases aligning to TRBD2. The germline gives CDR1 SGHRS, CDR2 YFSETQ. This CDR3 comprises 15 residues. V shed 6 bases, J shed 1 base, and the junction held 4 bases outside the gene matches.

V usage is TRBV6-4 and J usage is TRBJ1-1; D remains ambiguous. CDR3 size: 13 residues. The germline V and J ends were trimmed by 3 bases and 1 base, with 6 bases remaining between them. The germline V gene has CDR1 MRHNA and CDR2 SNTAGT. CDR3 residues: CASSEQTNTEAFF. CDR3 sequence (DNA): TGTGCCAGCAGTGAACAGACGAACACTGAAGCTTTCTTT.

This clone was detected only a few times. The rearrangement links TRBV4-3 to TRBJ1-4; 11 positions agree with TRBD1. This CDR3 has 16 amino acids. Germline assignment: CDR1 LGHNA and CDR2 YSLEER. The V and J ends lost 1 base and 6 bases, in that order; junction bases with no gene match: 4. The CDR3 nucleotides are TGCGCCAGCAGCCAAGTCTCGGGACAGGGGGATGAAAAACTGTTTTTT. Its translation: CASSQVSGQGDEKLFF.

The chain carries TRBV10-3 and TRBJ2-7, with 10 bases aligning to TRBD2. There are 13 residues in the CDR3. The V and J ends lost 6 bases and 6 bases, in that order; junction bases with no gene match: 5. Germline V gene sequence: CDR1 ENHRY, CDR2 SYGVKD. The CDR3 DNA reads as TGTGCCATCAGCGGGACTAGCGCTCTCGAGCAGTACTTC. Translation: CAISGTSALEQYF.

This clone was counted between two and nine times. The chain's CDR3 is CASSQGGGGANVLTF. CDR3 bases: TGTGCCAGCAGCCAAGGAGGCGGTGGGGCCAACGTCCTGACTTTC. This sequence joins TRBV14 and TRBJ2-6; unclear D gene. With 1 base removed from V and 3 bases from J, the gap between germline ends came to 7 bases. Germline CDR1 is SGHDN and CDR2 is FVKESK. The CDR3 contains 15 residues.

The CDR3 nucleotides read TGCGCCAGCAGCCAAGTCGGACTAGCGGATAGCACAGATACGCAGTATTTT. As protein: CASSQVGLADSTDTQYF. The chain is built from TRBV4-1 and TRBJ2-3; 10 bases are a match to TRBD2. Trimming took 1 base from V and 0 from J; bases not matched to a gene: 4. The CDR3 contains 17 residues. Germline V CDR1 and CDR2: MGHRA, YSYEKL.

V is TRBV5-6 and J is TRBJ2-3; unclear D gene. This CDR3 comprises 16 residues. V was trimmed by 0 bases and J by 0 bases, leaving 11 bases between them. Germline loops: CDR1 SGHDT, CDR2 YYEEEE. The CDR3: CASSLAGAHSTDTQYF. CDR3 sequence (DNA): TGTGCCAGCAGCTTGGCCGGAGCTCATAGCACAGATACGCAGTATTTT.

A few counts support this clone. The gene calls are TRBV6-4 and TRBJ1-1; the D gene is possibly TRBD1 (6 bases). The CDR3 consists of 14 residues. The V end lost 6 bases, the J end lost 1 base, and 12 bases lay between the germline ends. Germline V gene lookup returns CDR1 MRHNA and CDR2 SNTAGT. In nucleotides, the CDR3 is TGTGCCAGCAGCCAAACAGGGTCGAACACTGAAGCTTTCTTT. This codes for CASSQTGSNTEAFF.

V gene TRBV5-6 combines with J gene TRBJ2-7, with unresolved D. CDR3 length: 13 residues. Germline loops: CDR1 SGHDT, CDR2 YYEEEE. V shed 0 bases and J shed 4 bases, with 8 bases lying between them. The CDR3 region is CASSLVAEYEQYF. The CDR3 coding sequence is TGTGCCAGCAGCTTGGTGGCGGAGTACGAGCAGTACTTC.

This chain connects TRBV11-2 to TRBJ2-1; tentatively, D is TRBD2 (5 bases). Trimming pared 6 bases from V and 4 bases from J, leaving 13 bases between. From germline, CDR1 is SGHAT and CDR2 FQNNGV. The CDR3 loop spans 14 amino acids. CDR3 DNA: TGTGCCAGCAGACCTGCTTCGGGGTACAATGAGCAGTTCTTC. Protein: CASRPASGYNEQFF. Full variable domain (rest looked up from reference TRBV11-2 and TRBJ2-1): EAGVAQSPRYKIIEKRQSVAFWCNPISGHATLYWYQQILGQGPKLLIQFQNNGVVDDSQLPKDRFSAERLKGVDSTLKIQPAKLEDSAVYLCASRPASGYNEQFFGPGTRLTVL.

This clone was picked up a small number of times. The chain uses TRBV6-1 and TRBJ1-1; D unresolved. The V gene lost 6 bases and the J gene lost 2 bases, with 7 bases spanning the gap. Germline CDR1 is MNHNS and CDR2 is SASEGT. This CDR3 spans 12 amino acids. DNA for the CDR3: TGTGCCAGCAGACATCCTAACACTGAAGCTTTCTTT. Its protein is CASRHPNTEAFF.